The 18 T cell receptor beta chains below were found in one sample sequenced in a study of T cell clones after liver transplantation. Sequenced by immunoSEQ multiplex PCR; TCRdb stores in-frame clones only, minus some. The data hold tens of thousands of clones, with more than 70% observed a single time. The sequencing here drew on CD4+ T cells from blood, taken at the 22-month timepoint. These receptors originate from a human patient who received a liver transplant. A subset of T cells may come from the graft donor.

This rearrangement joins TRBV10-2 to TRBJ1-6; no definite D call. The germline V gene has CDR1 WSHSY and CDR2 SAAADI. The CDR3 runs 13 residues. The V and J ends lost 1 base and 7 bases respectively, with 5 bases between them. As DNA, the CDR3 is TGCGCCAGCAGTGAGTGGTCGAATTCACCCCTCCACTTT. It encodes CASSEWSNSPLHF.

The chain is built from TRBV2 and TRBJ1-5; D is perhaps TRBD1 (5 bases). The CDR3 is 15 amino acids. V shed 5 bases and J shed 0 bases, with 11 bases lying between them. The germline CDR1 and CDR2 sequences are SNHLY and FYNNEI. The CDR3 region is CASSRDANSNQPQHF. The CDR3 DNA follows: TGTGCCAGCAGTAGGGACGCCAATAGCAATCAGCCCCAGCATTTT.

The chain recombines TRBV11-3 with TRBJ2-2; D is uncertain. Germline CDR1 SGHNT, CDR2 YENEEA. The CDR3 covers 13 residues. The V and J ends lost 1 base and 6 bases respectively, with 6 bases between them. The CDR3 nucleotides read TGTGCCAGCAGCTTAGTATCGGCCGGGGAGCTGTTTTTT. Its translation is CASSLVSAGELFF.

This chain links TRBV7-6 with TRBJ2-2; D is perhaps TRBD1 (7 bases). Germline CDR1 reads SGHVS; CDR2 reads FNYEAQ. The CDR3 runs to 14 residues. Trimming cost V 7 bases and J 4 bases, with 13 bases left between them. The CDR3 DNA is TGTGCCAGCACTCGACAGGGAGGCACCGGGGAGCTGTTTTTT. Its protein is CASTRQGGTGELFF.

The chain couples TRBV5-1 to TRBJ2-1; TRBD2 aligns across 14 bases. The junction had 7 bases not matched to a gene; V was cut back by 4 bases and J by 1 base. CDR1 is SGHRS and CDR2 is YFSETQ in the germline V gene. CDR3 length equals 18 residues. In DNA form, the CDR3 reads TGCGCCAGCAGCCTAGGGACTAGCGGGGGTGTGTCCTACAATGAGCAGTTCTTC. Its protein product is CASSLGTSGGVSYNEQFF. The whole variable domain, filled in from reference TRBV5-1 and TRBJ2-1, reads KAGVTQTPRYLIKTRGQQVTLSCSPISGHRSVSWYQQTPGQGLQFLFEYFSETQRNKGNFPGRFSGRQFSNSRSEMNVSTLELGDSALYLCASSLGTSGGVSYNEQFFGPGTRLTVL.

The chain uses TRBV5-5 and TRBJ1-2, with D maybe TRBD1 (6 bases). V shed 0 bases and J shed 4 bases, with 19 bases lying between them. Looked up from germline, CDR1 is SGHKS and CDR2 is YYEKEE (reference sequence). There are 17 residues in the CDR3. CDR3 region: CASSLGPGGRGAYGYTF. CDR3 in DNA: TGTGCCAGCAGCTTGGGACCTGGGGGCAGGGGCGCCTATGGCTACACCTTC.

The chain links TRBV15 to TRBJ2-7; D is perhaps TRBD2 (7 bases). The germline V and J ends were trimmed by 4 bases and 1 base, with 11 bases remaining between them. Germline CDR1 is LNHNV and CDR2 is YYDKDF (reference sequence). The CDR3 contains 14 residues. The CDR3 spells CATSKGGQSYEQYF. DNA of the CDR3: TGTGCCACCAGCAAGGGGGGGCAATCCTACGAGCAGTACTTC.

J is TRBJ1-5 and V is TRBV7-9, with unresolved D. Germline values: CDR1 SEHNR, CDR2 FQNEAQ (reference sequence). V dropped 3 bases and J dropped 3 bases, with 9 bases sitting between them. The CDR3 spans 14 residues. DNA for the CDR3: TGTGCCAGCAGCTTCGGGAACTTCAATCAGCCCCAGCATTTT. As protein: CASSFGNFNQPQHF.

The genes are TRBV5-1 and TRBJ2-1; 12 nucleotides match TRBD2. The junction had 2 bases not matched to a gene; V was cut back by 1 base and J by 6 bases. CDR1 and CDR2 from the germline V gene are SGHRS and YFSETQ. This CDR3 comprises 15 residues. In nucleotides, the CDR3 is TGCGCCAGCAGCTTGACTAGCGGGGGGTCCAATGAGCAGTTCTTC. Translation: CASSLTSGGSNEQFF. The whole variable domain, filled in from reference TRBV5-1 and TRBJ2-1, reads KAGVTQTPRYLIKTRGQQVTLSCSPISGHRSVSWYQQTPGQGLQFLFEYFSETQRNKGNFPGRFSGRQFSNSRSEMNVSTLELGDSALYLCASSLTSGGSNEQFFGPGTRLTVL.

CDR3 sequence: CASSKGETSISFF. In DNA form, the CDR3 reads TGTGCCAGCAGCAAAGGGGAAACTAGTATATCGTTCTTC. The V call is TRBV7-9, the J call TRBJ2-1; D possibly uses TRBD1 or TRBD2 (5 bases each). V lost 5 bases and J 15 bases, leaving 20 bases between the germline ends. Germline V gives CDR1 SEHNR, CDR2 FQNEAQ (reference sequence). The CDR3 totals 13 residues. The whole variable domain, remainder taken from reference TRBV7-9 and TRBJ2-1, is DTGVSQNPRHKITKRGQNVTFRCDPISEHNRLYWYRQTLGQGPEFLTYFQNEAQLEKSRLLSDRFSAERPKGSFSTLEIQRTEQGDSAMYLCASSKGETSISFFGPGTRLTVL.

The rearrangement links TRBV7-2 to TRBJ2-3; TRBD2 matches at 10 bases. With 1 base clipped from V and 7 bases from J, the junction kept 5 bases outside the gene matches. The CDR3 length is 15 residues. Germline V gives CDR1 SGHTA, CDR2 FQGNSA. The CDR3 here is CASSLGLAGGHTQYF. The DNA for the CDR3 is TGTGCCAGCAGCTTAGGACTAGCGGGTGGGCATACGCAGTATTTT.

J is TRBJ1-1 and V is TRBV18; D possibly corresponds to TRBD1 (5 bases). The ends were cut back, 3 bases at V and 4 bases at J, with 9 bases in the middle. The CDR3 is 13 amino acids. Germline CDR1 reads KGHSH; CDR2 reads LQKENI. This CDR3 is CASSPGQSTEAFF. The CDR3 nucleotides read TGTGCCAGCTCACCGGGGCAGAGCACTGAAGCTTTCTTT.

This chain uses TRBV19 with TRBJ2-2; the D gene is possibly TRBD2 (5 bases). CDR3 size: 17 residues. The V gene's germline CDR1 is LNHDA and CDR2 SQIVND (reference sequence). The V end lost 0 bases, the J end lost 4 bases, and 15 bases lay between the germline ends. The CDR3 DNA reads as TGTGCCAGTAGTATAGAGGCACCCACCCGGGGCACCGGGGAGCTGTTTTTT. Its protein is CASSIEAPTRGTGELFF.

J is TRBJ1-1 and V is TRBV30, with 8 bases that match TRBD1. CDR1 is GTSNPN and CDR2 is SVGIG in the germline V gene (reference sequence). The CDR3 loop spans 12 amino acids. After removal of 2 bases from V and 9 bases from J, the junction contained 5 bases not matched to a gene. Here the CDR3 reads CAWSPGQGKAFF. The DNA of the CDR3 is TGTGCCTGGAGTCCCGGACAGGGCAAAGCTTTCTTT.

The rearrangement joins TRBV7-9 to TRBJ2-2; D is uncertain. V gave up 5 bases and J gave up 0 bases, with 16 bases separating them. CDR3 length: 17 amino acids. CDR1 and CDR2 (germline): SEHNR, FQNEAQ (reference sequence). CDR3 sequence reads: CASSPSTYFSNTGELFF. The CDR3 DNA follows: TGTGCCAGCAGCCCAAGTACGTACTTTTCGAACACCGGGGAGCTGTTTTTT.

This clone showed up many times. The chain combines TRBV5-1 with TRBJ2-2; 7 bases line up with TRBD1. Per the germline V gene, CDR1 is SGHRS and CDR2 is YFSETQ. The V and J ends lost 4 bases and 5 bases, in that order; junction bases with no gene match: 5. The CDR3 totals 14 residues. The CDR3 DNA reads TGCGCCAGCAGCCCCGACAGGGAAACCGGGGAGCTGTTTTTT. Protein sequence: CASSPDRETGELFF.

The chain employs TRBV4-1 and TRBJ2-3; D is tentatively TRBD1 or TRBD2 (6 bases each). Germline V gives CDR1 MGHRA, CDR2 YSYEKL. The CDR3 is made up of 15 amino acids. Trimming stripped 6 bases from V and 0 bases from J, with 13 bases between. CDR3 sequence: CASRSLGGSTDTQYF. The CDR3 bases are TGCGCCAGCAGAAGTTTAGGGGGGAGCACAGATACGCAGTATTTT.

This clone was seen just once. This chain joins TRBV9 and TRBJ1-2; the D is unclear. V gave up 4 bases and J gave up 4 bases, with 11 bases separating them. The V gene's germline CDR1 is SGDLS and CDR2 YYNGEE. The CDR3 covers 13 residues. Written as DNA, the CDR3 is TGTGCCAGCAGCACCTCAGAAGGCTATGGCTACACCTTC. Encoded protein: CASSTSEGYGYTF.